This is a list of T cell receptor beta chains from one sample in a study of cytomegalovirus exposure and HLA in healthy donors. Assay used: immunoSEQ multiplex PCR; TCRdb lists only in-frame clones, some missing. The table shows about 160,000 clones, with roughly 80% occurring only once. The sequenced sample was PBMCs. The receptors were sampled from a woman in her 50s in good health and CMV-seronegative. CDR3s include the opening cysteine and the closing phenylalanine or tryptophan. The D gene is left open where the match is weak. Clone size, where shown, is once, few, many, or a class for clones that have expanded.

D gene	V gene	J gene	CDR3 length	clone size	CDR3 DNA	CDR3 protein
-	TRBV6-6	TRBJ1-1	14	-	TGTGCCAGCAGTAACCAGGACAGGAACACTGAAGCTTTCTTT	CASSNQDRNTEAFF
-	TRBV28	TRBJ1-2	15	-	TGTGCCAGCAGTCAATTGACAGTCTTGGCATATGGCTACACCTTC	CASSQLTVLAYGYTF
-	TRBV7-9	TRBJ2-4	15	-	TGTGCCAGCAGCCCCACGGGACGAGAGGGGGACATTCAGTACTTC	CASSPTGREGDIQYF
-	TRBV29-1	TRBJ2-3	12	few	TGCAGCGTTGAGAGGGCAGGAGATACGCAGTATTTT	CSVERAGDTQYF
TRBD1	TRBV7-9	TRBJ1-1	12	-	TGTGCCAGCAGCCTGGGACAGGTTGAAGCTTTCTTT	CASSLGQVEAFF
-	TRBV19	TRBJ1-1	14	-	TGTGCCAGTAGTATTTTTAGGGAGAGGACTGAAGCTTTCTTT	CASSIFRERTEAFF
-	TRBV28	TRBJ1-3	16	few	TGTGCCAGCAGTTTAGAGGGCCCATTCTCTGGAAACACCATATATTTT	CASSLEGPFSGNTIYF
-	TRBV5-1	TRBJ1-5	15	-	TGCGCCAGCAGCTTGGAAGGAGGGAGCAATCAGCCCCAGCATTTT	CASSLEGGSNQPQHF
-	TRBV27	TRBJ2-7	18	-	TGTGCCAGCAGTGAATTGGTAGGTTTTCCGGGAGACACCTACGAGCAGTACTTC	CASSELVGFPGDTYEQYF
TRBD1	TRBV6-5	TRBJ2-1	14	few	TGTGCCAGCAGAACAGGGGCCCCTTACAATGAGCAGTTCTTC	CASRTGAPYNEQFF
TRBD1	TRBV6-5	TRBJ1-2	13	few	TGTGCCAGCAGTTCCCAGGGGGCGGGCGGCTACACCTTC	CASSSQGAGGYTF
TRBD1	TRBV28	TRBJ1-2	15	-	TGTGCCAGCACCTCCCCACAGGGGGCAATTTTTGGCTACACCTTC	CASTSPQGAIFGYTF
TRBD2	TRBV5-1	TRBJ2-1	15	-	TGCGCCAGCAGCGCGTGGGCTAGCGGGACGAATGAGCAGTTCTTC	CASSAWASGTNEQFF
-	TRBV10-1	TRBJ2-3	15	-	TGCGCCAGCAGTGATAGGGGGATCACCTCGGATACGCAGTATTTT	CASSDRGITSDTQYF
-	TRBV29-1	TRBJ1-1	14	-	TGCAGCGTTGAGATGGCCCCCACGAACACTGAAGCTTTCTTT	CSVEMAPTNTEAFF
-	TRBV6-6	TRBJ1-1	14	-	TGTGCCAGCAGTGAGGGGGAACTGAACACTGAAGCTTTCTTT	CASSEGELNTEAFF
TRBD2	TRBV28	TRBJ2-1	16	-	TGTGCCAGCAGTCCTTGGACTAGCGGGAGTAGGGATGAGCAGTTCTTC	CASSPWTSGSRDEQFF
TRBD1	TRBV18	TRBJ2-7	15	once	TGTGCCAGCTCACCCTTGGACAGGGGAGGTTACGAGCAGTACTTC	CASSPLDRGGYEQYF
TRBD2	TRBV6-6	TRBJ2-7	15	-	TGTGCCAGCAGAGCCTTGACTAGCGGTGGCTACGAGCAGTACTTC	CASRALTSGGYEQYF
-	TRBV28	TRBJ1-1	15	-	TGTGCCAGCAGTTTATGGGGCAATATGAACACTGAAGCTTTCTTT	CASSLWGNMNTEAFF
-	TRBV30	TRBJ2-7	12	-	TGTGCCTGGGGTGTACTCCCCTACGAGCAGTACTTC	CAWGVLPYEQYF
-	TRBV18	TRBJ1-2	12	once	TGTGCCAGCTCACTAGGCGAGGCGGGCTACACCTTC	CASSLGEAGYTF
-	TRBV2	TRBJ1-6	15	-	TGTGCCAGCAGACACAGAACAGGTCTCGATTCACCCCTCCACTTT	CASRHRTGLDSPLHF
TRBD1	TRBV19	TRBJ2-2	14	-	TGTGCCAGTAGAAACAGGGGGCCAGGCGGGGAGCTGTTTTTT	CASRNRGPGGELFF
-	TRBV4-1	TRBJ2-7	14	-	TGCGCCAGCAGCCAAGAAGGCGGGTACTACGAGCAGTACTTC	CASSQEGGYYEQYF
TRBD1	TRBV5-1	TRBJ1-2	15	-	TGCGCCAGCAGCTTGGAGGGACAGGGTTTCTATGGCTACACCTTC	CASSLEGQGFYGYTF
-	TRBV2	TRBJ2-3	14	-	TGTGCCAGCAGTCTACTATTTAGCACAGATACGCAGTATTTT	CASSLLFSTDTQYF
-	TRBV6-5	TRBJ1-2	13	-	TGTGCCAGCAGTTACTCGCAGGGAGGTGGCTACACCTTC	CASSYSQGGGYTF
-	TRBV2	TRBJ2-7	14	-	TGTGCCAGCAGTGCGACAGGGAGGTACAGCGAGCAGTACTTC	CASSATGRYSEQYF
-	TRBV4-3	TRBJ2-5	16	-	TGCGCCAGCAGCCCAACTCGGACAGCCCCTGTAGAGACCCAGTACTTC	CASSPTRTAPVETQYF
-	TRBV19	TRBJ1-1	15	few	TGTGCCAGTAGTTTCGTCTCACAGGGTTACGCTGAAGCTTTCTTT	CASSFVSQGYAEAFF
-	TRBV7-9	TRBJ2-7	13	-	TGTGCCAGCAGCTTAGGCAGCGGGTACGAGCAGTACTTC	CASSLGSGYEQYF
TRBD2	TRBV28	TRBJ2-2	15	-	TGTGCCAGCAGTTTAAGGACTAGCGGCACCGGGGAGCTGTTTTTT	CASSLRTSGTGELFF
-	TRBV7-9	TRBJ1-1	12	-	TGTTCCAGCAGCGGGCGACCTGTCGAAGCTTTCTTT	CSSSGRPVEAFF
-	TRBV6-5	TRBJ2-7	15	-	TGTGCCAGCGGTGGAGGGGGGGACTTCTCCTACGAGCAGTACTTC	CASGGGGDFSYEQYF
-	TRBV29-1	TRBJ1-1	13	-	TGCAGCGTTGAATCTTTACAGGGCACTGAAGCTTTCTTT	CSVESLQGTEAFF
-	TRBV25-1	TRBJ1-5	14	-	TGTGCCAGCAGTGACCCCGGGGAGGGTCAGCCCCAGCATTTT	CASSDPGEGQPQHF
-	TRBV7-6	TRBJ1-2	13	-	TGTGCCAGCAGCCTAAAACAGGGTACCGGCTACACCTTC	CASSLKQGTGYTF
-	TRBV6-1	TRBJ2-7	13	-	TGTGCCAGCAGTGAGGGGCCCCCCGACGAGCAGTACTTC	CASSEGPPDEQYF
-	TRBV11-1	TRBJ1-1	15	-	TGTGCCAGCAGCCAAACAGGGACACTCAATCTTGAAGCTTTCTTT	CASSQTGTLNLEAFF
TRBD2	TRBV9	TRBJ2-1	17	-	TGTGCCAGCAGCGTAGGGGTTAGCGGGAGCCTCTACAATGAGCAGTTCTTC	CASSVGVSGSLYNEQFF
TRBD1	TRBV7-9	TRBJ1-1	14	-	TGTGCCAGCAGCTTAGAAGGGACAGGGGCTGAAGCTTTCTTT	CASSLEGTGAEAFF
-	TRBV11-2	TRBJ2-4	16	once	TGTGCCAGCAGCTTCTCCTTGGCAGGTACCAAAAACATTCAGTACTTC	CASSFSLAGTKNIQYF
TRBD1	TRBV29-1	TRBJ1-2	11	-	TGCAGCGTCGGGGACAGCTATGGCTACACCTTC	CSVGDSYGYTF
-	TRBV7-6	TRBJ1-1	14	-	TGTGCCAGCAGCCCCGCGGGTTCGGGTCATGGGGCTTTCTTT	CASSPAGSGHGAFF
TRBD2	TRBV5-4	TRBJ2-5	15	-	TGTGCCAGCAGCTCCTGGGGCGGGGGGCTGGAGACCCAGTACTTC	CASSSWGGGLETQYF
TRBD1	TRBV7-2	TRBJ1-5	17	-	TGTGCCAGCAGCTTAGCCTCGACAGGGGGGGGAGGTTGGGCCCAGCATTTT	CASSLASTGGGGWAQHF
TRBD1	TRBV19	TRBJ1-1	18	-	TGTGCCAGTAGTACACTATCATGGCGACAGGGTGGATTGACTGAAGCTTTCTTT	CASSTLSWRQGGLTEAFF